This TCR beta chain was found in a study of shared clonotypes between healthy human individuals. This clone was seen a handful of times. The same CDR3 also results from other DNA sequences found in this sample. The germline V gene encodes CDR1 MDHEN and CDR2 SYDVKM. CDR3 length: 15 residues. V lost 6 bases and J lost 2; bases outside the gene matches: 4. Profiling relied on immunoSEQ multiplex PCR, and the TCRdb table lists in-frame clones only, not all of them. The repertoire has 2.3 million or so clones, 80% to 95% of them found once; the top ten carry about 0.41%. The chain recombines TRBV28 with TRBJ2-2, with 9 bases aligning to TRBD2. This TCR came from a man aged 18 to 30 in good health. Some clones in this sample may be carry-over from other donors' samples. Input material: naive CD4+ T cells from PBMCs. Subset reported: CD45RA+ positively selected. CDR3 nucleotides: TGTGCCAGCAGCGCGGGAGGGAGAAACACCGGGGAGCTGTTTTTT. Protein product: CASSAGGRNTGELFF.